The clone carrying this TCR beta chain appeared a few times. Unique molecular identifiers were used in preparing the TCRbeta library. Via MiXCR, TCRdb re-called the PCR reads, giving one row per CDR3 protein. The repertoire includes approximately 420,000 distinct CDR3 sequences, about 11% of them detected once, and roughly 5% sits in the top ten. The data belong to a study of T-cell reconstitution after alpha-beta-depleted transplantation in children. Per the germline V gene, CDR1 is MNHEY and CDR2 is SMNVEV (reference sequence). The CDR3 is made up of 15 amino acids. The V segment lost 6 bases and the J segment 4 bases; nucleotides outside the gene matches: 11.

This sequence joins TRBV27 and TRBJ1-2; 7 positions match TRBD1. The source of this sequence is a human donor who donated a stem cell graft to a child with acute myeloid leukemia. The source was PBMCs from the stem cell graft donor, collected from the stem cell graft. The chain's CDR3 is CASSLGDSGGYGYTF. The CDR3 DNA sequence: TGTGCCAGCAGCCTGGGGGACAGCGGCGGCTATGGCTACACCTTC.